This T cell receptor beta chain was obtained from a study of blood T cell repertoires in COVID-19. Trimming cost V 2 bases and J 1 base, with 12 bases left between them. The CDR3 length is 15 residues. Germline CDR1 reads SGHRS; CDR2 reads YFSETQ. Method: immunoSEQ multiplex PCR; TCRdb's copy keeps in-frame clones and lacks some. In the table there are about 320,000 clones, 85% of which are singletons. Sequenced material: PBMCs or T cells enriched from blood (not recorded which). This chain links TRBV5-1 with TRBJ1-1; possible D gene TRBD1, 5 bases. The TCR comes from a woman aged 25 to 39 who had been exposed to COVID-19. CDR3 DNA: TGCGCCAGCAGCTTTATCAGGGCGCGGAACACTGAAGCTTTCTTT. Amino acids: CASSFIRARNTEAFF.